These 32 T cell receptor beta chains originate from one sample sequenced in a study of cytomegalovirus exposure and HLA in healthy donors. The PCR employed 60 Vbeta primers together with 13 Jbeta primers. TCRdb's table, derived via immunoSEQ multiplex PCR, lists solely in-frame clones and lacks some. The sample yields 50,000 to 65,000 clones, more than 70% seen once. Sequencing input: PBMCs. The receptors originated from a woman younger than 30 in good health and CMV-seronegative.

V is TRBV5-1 and J is TRBJ2-3, with D tentatively TRBD1 (6 bases). Germline V gene data show CDR1 as SGHRS and CDR2 as YFSETQ. The CDR3 covers 18 residues. The V and J ends lost 5 bases and 0 bases respectively, with 22 bases between them. CDR3 amino acids: CASRGTGHLGYSTDTQYF. Written as DNA, the CDR3 is TGCGCCAGCAGAGGGACGGGACATTTGGGTTATAGCACAGATACGCAGTATTTT.

V usage is TRBV9 and J usage is TRBJ1-1; D gene uncertain. The V end was cut by 0 bases, the J end by 0 bases, with 9 bases between. Germline-derived CDR1 and CDR2 are SGDLS and YYNGEE. The length of the CDR3 is 15 residues. DNA for the CDR3: TGTGCCAGCAGCGTAGGCAGTCAAATGAACACTGAAGCTTTCTTT. Its translation: CASSVGSQMNTEAFF.

This chain joins TRBV5-8 and TRBJ2-1; 8 bases map to TRBD1. The germline V gene encodes CDR1 SGHTS and CDR2 YDEGEE. This CDR3 region has 14 residues. The V and J ends lost 4 bases and 5 bases, in that order; junction bases with no gene match: 5. The CDR3, as DNA: TGTGCCAGCAGCCCCTGGGACAGGAACAATGAGCAGTTCTTC. It specifies CASSPWDRNNEQFF.

This clone was seen more than once but under ten times. The V and J genes are TRBV28 and TRBJ2-5; TRBD1 might be the D (5 bases). Germline V gives CDR1 MDHEN, CDR2 SYDVKM. Trimming left V 10 bases short and J 4 bases short, with 13 bases between. The CDR3 contains 12 residues. Here the CDR3 reads CAIRKQGETQYF. The CDR3 nucleotides are TGTGCCATCCGCAAGCAGGGAGAGACCCAGTACTTC.

The CDR3 bases are TGTGCCAGCAGTGTGGGTGGGACAGGGGGTTCACCCCTCCACTTT. It encodes CASSVGGTGGSPLHF. The chain couples TRBV28 to TRBJ1-6; 11 positions agree with TRBD1. Germline CDR1 and CDR2: MDHEN and SYDVKM. Losses at the gene ends were 5 bases for V and 9 bases for J; bases not matched to a gene: 6. The CDR3 runs to 15 residues.

This clone was recorded only once. The chain is built from TRBV25-1 and TRBJ1-2; 7 nucleotides line up with TRBD1. CDR1 MGHDK and CDR2 SYGVNS come from the germline V gene. This CDR3 comprises 17 residues. The J segment lost 4 bases and the V segment lost 2 bases, leaving 13 bases of the junction unmatched. CDR3 sequence (DNA): TGTGCCAGCAGTGAACTCAGAACAGGGGCCAGCGGCTATGGCTACACCTTC. Protein sequence: CASSELRTGASGYGYTF.

The chain combines TRBV19 with TRBJ1-1; 10 bases fit TRBD1. The CDR3 contains 15 residues. The germline gives CDR1 LNHDA, CDR2 SQIVND (reference sequence). After removal of 4 bases from V and 5 bases from J, the junction contained 7 bases not matched to a gene. CDR3 sequence: CASSTRQGAGTEAFF. The CDR3 DNA follows: TGTGCCAGTAGTACGCGACAGGGGGCGGGAACTGAAGCTTTCTTT. The whole variable domain, filled in from reference TRBV19 and TRBJ1-1, reads DGGITQSPKYLFRKEGQNVTLSCEQNLNHDAMYWYRQDPGQGLRLIYYSQIVNDFQKGDIAEGYSVSREKKESFPLTVTSAQKNPTAFYLCASSTRQGAGTEAFFGQGTRLTVV.

CDR3 sequence (DNA): TGTGCCAGCAGTTGGGGCGGGGGCACAGATACGCAGTATTTT. Translation: CASSWGGGTDTQYF. The rearrangement uses TRBV6-6 and TRBJ2-3; weak D call: TRBD2 (6 bases). The CDR3 covers 14 residues. Trimming removed 4 bases at V and 1 base at J, with 9 bases between. Germline V gene lookup returns CDR1 MNHNY and CDR2 SVGAGI (reference sequence).

Only one count was recorded for this clone. CDR3 sequence: CASQRDYPGTDTQYF. Written as DNA, the CDR3 is TGTGCCAGCCAACGGGACTACCCGGGGACAGATACGCAGTATTTT. The chain is built from TRBV19 and TRBJ2-3; 7 positions match TRBD2. V shed 9 bases, J shed 3 bases, and the junction held 12 bases outside the gene matches. The CDR3 has 15 amino acids. The germline V gene encodes CDR1 LNHDA and CDR2 SQIVND (reference sequence).

The V and J genes are TRBV27 and TRBJ1-1; 7 bases are a match to TRBD1. V lost 4 bases and J lost 1; bases outside the gene matches: 6. The V gene's germline CDR1 is MNHEY and CDR2 SMNVEV (reference sequence). This CDR3 is built from 15 residues. The CDR3 DNA is TGTGCCAGCAGTTGGGGGGACAGCTCGAACACTGAAGCTTTCTTT. This translates into CASSWGDSSNTEAFF.

DNA for the CDR3: TGTGCCAGCAGCTTAGGTAGCGGGAGGCCCACCGGGGAGCTGTTTTTT. It is translated as CASSLGSGRPTGELFF. The chain uses TRBV11-1 and TRBJ2-2; 10 bases align to TRBD2. J was trimmed by 4 bases and V by 1 base; bases with no gene match: 3. The CDR3 spans 16 residues. Germline-derived CDR1 and CDR2 are SGHAT and FQDESV (reference sequence). The whole variable domain, filled in from reference TRBV11-1 and TRBJ2-2, reads EAEVAQSPRYKITEKSQAVAFWCDPISGHATLYWYRQILGQGPELLVQFQDESVVDDSQLPKDRFSAERLKGVDSTLKIQPAELGDSAMYLCASSLGSGRPTGELFFGEGSRLTVL.

This clone was counted only a few times. This chain uses TRBV7-7 with TRBJ2-2; TRBD2 might be the D (5 bases). The CDR3 is 18 residues long. V was cut by 4 bases and J by 1 base, with 19 bases left in between. The V gene's germline CDR1 is SSHAT and CDR2 FNYEAQ (reference sequence). This CDR3 reads CASSWTSVGGGNTGELFF. The CDR3 region has the DNA TGTGCCAGCAGCTGGACCTCAGTAGGAGGAGGGAACACCGGGGAGCTGTTTTTT. Filled out from reference TRBV7-7 and TRBJ2-2, the complete variable domain reads GAGVSQSPRYKVTKRGQDVTLRCDPISSHATLYWYQQALGQGPEFLTYFNYEAQPDKSGLPSDRFSAERPEGSISTLTIQRTEQRDSAMYRCASSWTSVGGGNTGELFFGEGSRLTVL.

The chain couples TRBV11-1 to TRBJ1-1; 8 positions match TRBD1. The trim removed 5 bases at V and 6 bases at J, leaving 5 bases unmatched. Germline values: CDR1 SGHAT, CDR2 FQDESV (reference sequence). This CDR3 has 13 amino acids. Here the CDR3 reads CASSRTGGAEAFF. The DNA of the CDR3 is TGTGCCAGCAGCCGTACAGGGGGGGCTGAAGCTTTCTTT.

The J gene is TRBJ2-2, the V gene TRBV5-4; a possible D gene is TRBD2 (5 bases). V lost 0 bases, J lost 0 bases, and 9 bases lay in between. Per the germline V gene, CDR1 is SGHNT and CDR2 is YYREEE (reference sequence). The CDR3 is 16 amino acids. The CDR3 region is CASSLGEGSNTGELFF. The CDR3 nucleotides read TGTGCCAGCAGCTTGGGAGAGGGTTCGAACACCGGGGAGCTGTTTTTT.

DNA of the CDR3: TGTGCCAGCAGTGACGGGACAGGGCCGAACTCTGGGGCCAACGTCCTGACTTTC. It codes for CASSDGTGPNSGANVLTF. J is TRBJ2-6 and V is TRBV28, with 9 positions matching TRBD1. CDR3 length: 18 residues. J was trimmed by 0 bases and V by 5 bases; bases with no gene match: 8. Germline loops: CDR1 MDHEN, CDR2 SYDVKM.

V and J are TRBV6-5 and TRBJ1-6; no clear D gene. Trimming pared 0 bases from V and 9 bases from J, leaving 15 bases between. The CDR3 sequence is 16 residues long. CDR1 and CDR2 from the germline V gene are MNHEY and SVGAGI. As DNA, the CDR3 is TGTGCCAGCAGTTACTCGACAAGATATAAAGGTTCACCCCTCCACTTT. This codes for CASSYSTRYKGSPLHF.

The J gene is TRBJ2-3, the V gene TRBV5-4, with D perhaps matching TRBD2 (5 bases). V gave up 1 base and J gave up 1 base, with 13 bases separating them. The CDR3 totals 16 residues. Germline values: CDR1 SGHNT, CDR2 YYREEE (reference sequence). The DNA of the CDR3 is TGTGCCAGCAGCTTGCTGGGGAGCGGAGGCACAGATACGCAGTATTTT. Translating gives CASSLLGSGGTDTQYF.

The table lists this clone with a count of one. The rearrangement uses TRBV6-1 and TRBJ1-4; the match to TRBD1 covers 7 bases. CDR3 length equals 17 residues. The germline V gene encodes CDR1 MNHNS and CDR2 SASEGT. V lost 4 bases to trimming and J lost 5 bases; unmatched junction nucleotides: 13. CDR3 DNA: TGTGCCAGCAGTGGCCTCGGACAGGAAAGATGGAATGAAAAACTGTTTTTT. Its translation is CASSGLGQERWNEKLFF.

V usage is TRBV30 and J usage is TRBJ2-1; D may be TRBD1 (6 bases). Trimming removed 4 bases from V and 3 bases from J, with 16 bases in between. This CDR3 spans 15 amino acids. Looked up from germline, CDR1 is GTSNPN and CDR2 is SVGIG (reference sequence). The CDR3 DNA is TGTGCCTGGAAACAACAGGGTCGTGGCTACAATGAGCAGTTCTTC. Its protein product is CAWKQQGRGYNEQFF.

The chain couples TRBV7-8 to TRBJ2-7, with 8 bases identical to TRBD2. Germline-derived CDR1 and CDR2 are SGHVS and FQNEAQ. Trimming cost V 4 bases and J 6 bases; bases outside gene matches: 17. CDR3 size: 17 residues. CDR3 nucleotide sequence: TGTGCCAGCAGCTACCTTACGCCCGGGAGGGCCCGGGGCGAGCAGTACTTC. Protein sequence: CASSYLTPGRARGEQYF. Filled out from reference TRBV7-8 and TRBJ2-7, the complete variable domain reads GAGVSQSPRYKVAKRGQDVALRCDPISGHVSLFWYQQALGQGPEFLTYFQNEAQLDKSGLPSDRFFAERPEGSVSTLKIQRTQQEDSAVYLCASSYLTPGRARGEQYFGPGTRLTVT.

The J gene is TRBJ2-7, the V gene TRBV19, with 12 bases fitting TRBD2. Germline V gene lookup returns CDR1 LNHDA and CDR2 SQIVND (reference sequence). The CDR3 is 16 residues long. J was trimmed by 7 bases and V by 6 bases; bases with no gene match: 13. CDR3 nucleotide sequence: TGTGCCAGTAGGAGCCTCAGGACTAGCGGGACGCGGGAGCAGTACTTC. Translation gives CASRSLRTSGTREQYF.

The CDR3 sequence is CASSSHSSYEQYF. CDR3 coding DNA: TGTGCCAGCAGCTCACACAGCTCCTACGAGCAGTACTTC. The chain uses TRBV27 and TRBJ2-7; no clear D. This CDR3 comprises 13 residues. The germline gives CDR1 MNHEY, CDR2 SMNVEV (reference sequence). V was shortened by 6 bases and J by 0 bases, with 9 bases between the two germline ends.

The CDR3 protein is CATRTGENQPQHF. The CDR3 nucleotides read TGTGCCACAAGGACAGGCGAGAATCAGCCCCAGCATTTT. The chain recombines TRBV15 with TRBJ1-5; 7 bases align to TRBD1. From germline, CDR1 is LNHNV and CDR2 YYDKDF (reference sequence). V lost 9 bases to trimming and J lost 4 bases; unmatched junction nucleotides: 6. CDR3 length equals 13 residues.

The chain joins TRBV28 to TRBJ2-5; perhaps TRBD1 as D (5 bases). Trimming stripped 3 bases from V and 2 bases from J, with 7 bases between. The CDR3 totals 13 residues. Looked up from germline, CDR1 is MDHEN and CDR2 is SYDVKM. The CDR3 reads CASSFDRQETQYF. DNA of the CDR3: TGTGCCAGCAGTTTTGACAGACAAGAGACCCAGTACTTC.

This chain links TRBV5-8 with TRBJ1-5, with TRBD1 identical over 9 bases. Looked up from germline, CDR1 is SGHTS and CDR2 is YDEGEE. V lost 5 bases and J lost 3; bases outside the gene matches: 6. The CDR3 is 15 amino acids. The CDR3, as DNA: TGTGCCAGCAGGCGGGGGACAGGGCCCAATCAGCCCCAGCATTTT. It encodes CASRRGTGPNQPQHF.

To note about this clone: A read error may account for a junction end that differs from germline. The chain employs TRBV29-1 and TRBJ2-6; 10 nucleotides align to TRBD1. This CDR3 is built from 17 residues. Germline CDR1 reads SQVTM; CDR2 reads ANQGSEA. Here the CDR3 DNA reads TGCAGCGTTGCGGACAGGGGGAATGCTAGGGGGGCCAACGGCCTGACTTTC. Its translation is CSVADRGNARGANGLTF.

This chain joins TRBV28 and TRBJ1-3; D gene ambiguous. Germline-derived CDR1 and CDR2 are MDHEN and SYDVKM. CDR3 length: 15 residues. V shed 1 base and J shed 0 bases, with 7 bases lying between them. DNA of the CDR3: TGTGCCAGCAGTTTATCACAATTCTCTGGAAACACCATATATTTT. This translates into CASSLSQFSGNTIYF.

V is TRBV5-4 and J is TRBJ2-5, with TRBD1 matching over 9 bases. V gave up 4 bases and J gave up 5 bases; unmatched junction bases: 9. The CDR3 runs to 15 residues. Germline lookup yields CDR1 SGHNT and CDR2 YYREEE (reference sequence). Here the CDR3 reads CASSDGTGRGETQYF. DNA of the CDR3: TGTGCCAGCAGCGACGGGACAGGGCGAGGGGAGACCCAGTACTTC.

The genes are TRBV9 and TRBJ2-2; D may be TRBD1 (5 bases). There are 17 residues in the CDR3. Germline lookup yields CDR1 SGDLS and CDR2 YYNGEE. Deletions cut 0 bases from V and 2 bases from J, with 14 bases between. The CDR3 reads CASSVDPGILNTGELFF. The CDR3 DNA reads TGTGCCAGCAGCGTAGACCCAGGGATTTTAAACACCGGGGAGCTGTTTTTT.

The chain carries TRBV11-2 and TRBJ1-1, with 8 bases lining up with TRBD1. V trimming: 4 bases; J trimming: 6 bases; junction bases outside the gene matches: 7. The CDR3 is 14 amino acids. The germline gives CDR1 SGHAT, CDR2 FQNNGV. The CDR3 loop reads CASSSYTGGPEAFF. The CDR3 DNA reads as TGTGCCAGCAGCTCCTATACAGGGGGACCTGAAGCTTTCTTT.

This sequence joins TRBV13 and TRBJ1-2; D unresolved. Trimming pared 3 bases from V and 4 bases from J, leaving 12 bases between. The length of the CDR3 is 14 residues. Germline CDR1 PRHDT, CDR2 FYEKMQ (reference sequence). The CDR3 is CASSFPDGFYGYTF. The CDR3 DNA sequence: TGTGCCAGCAGCTTCCCAGACGGGTTCTATGGCTACACCTTC.

This clone was picked up one time. The rearrangement uses TRBV11-2 and TRBJ1-1; TRBD1 agrees at 8 bases. The CDR3 sequence is 14 residues long. CDR1 and CDR2 from the germline V gene are SGHAT and FQNNGV. Trimming at V came to 4 bases and at J to 1 base, leaving 2 bases not matched to a gene. CDR3 sequence: CASSYGTGNTEAFF. CDR3 sequence (DNA): TGTGCCAGCAGCTACGGGACAGGGAACACTGAAGCTTTCTTT.